Sequencing of this T cell receptor beta chain was carried out in a study of blood T cell repertoires in COVID-19. Clones were read by immunoSEQ multiplex PCR, and TCRdb kept only the in-frame ones, dropping some. The top ten hold 2% to 2.5% of the sample, which has hundreds of thousands of clones, around 90% seen once. Cohorts were based on clinical histories the participants reported. The CDR3 totals 16 residues. Trimming at V came to 2 bases and at J to 6 bases, leaving 8 bases not matched to a gene. Germline CDR1 reads KGHDR; CDR2 reads SFDVKD. This chain connects TRBV24-1 to TRBJ2-1; TRBD2 matches at 8 bases. The receptor was derived from a woman aged 40-49 years with acute COVID-19. The sequenced sample was PBMCs or T cells enriched from blood (not recorded which). CDR3 protein: CATSDSRASGFNEQFF. CDR3 DNA sequence: TGTGCCACCAGTGATTCAAGGGCTAGCGGGTTCAATGAGCAGTTCTTC.